Listed below are T cell receptor beta chains from one sample, sequenced in a study of T cell responses to AZD1222 COVID-19 vaccine. Produced via immunoSEQ multiplex PCR; TCRdb's table is partial and in-frame only. This table holds some 120,000 clones, roughly 86% found once. The material was peripheral blood, obtained on day 0 of AZD1222 vaccination. The origin of the receptors is an adult in good health. Each CDR3 is given with its conserved first and last residue. Fields, in order: V gene, clone size, D gene, J gene, CDR3 DNA, CDR3 protein. The D gene is left open where the match is weak. Clone size is given for some rows only: seen once, a few or many times, or a class if the clone is expanded.

v_call: TRBV5-1
clone_size: NA
d_call: NA
j_call: TRBJ2-1
cdr3_nt: TGCGCCAGCAGCTGGGATAACTACAATGAGCAGTTCTTC
cdr3_aa: CASSWDNYNEQFF

v_call: TRBV4-1
clone_size: NA
d_call: NA
j_call: TRBJ1-5
cdr3_nt: TGCGCCAGCAGCCGGAATTACGAGACAAGGGGGGAGCCCCAGCATTTT
cdr3_aa: CASSRNYETRGEPQHF

v_call: TRBV6-2/TRBV6-3
clone_size: few
d_call: TRBD1
j_call: TRBJ2-1
cdr3_nt: TGTGCCAGCAGTTCCCACTCAGGGGGCTCGTACAATGAGCAGTTCTTC
cdr3_aa: CASSSHSGGSYNEQFF

v_call: TRBV19
clone_size: NA
d_call: TRBD1
j_call: TRBJ2-2
cdr3_nt: TGTGCCAGTAGTGTCGGGACAGGGGGCGGGCTGTTTTTT
cdr3_aa: CASSVGTGGGLFF

v_call: TRBV6-1
clone_size: NA
d_call: NA
j_call: TRBJ1-2
cdr3_nt: TGTGCCAGCAGTGAAAAGGGAACGGACTATGGCTACACCTTC
cdr3_aa: CASSEKGTDYGYTF

v_call: TRBV7-2
clone_size: NA
d_call: NA
j_call: TRBJ2-2
cdr3_nt: TGTGCCAGCAGCTCGACGGGCGGGGAGCTGTTTTTT
cdr3_aa: CASSSTGGELFF

v_call: TRBV12-3/TRBV12-4
clone_size: NA
d_call: TRBD1
j_call: TRBJ1-1
cdr3_nt: TGTGCCAGCAGTTACACAGGGGGCACTGAAGCTTTCTTT
cdr3_aa: CASSYTGGTEAFF

v_call: TRBV11-2
clone_size: NA
d_call: NA
j_call: TRBJ1-1
cdr3_nt: TGTGCCAGCAGCTTCGCAGTTGTGAACACTGAAGCTTTCTTT
cdr3_aa: CASSFAVVNTEAFF

v_call: TRBV9
clone_size: once
d_call: NA
j_call: TRBJ1-3
cdr3_nt: TGTGCCAGCAGCGTAGGCTGGGAGTCTGGAAACACCATATATTTT
cdr3_aa: CASSVGWESGNTIYF

v_call: TRBV4-2
clone_size: NA
d_call: NA
j_call: TRBJ2-1
cdr3_nt: TGTGCCAGCACCCCCGGGGTCCGGGGGTACAATGAGCAGTTCTTC
cdr3_aa: CASTPGVRGYNEQFF

v_call: TRBV5-1
clone_size: NA
d_call: NA
j_call: TRBJ1-6
cdr3_nt: TGCGCCAGCAGCTTGGTAGCACAAAATTCACCCCTCCACTTT
cdr3_aa: CASSLVAQNSPLHF

v_call: TRBV5-5
clone_size: NA
d_call: NA
j_call: TRBJ2-1
cdr3_nt: TGTGCCAGCAGCTTCAACAATGAGCAGTTCTTC
cdr3_aa: CASSFNNEQFF

v_call: TRBV18
clone_size: NA
d_call: NA
j_call: TRBJ1-5
cdr3_nt: TGTGCCAGCTCACCACCGGGGACCAGAAATCAGCCCCAGCATTTT
cdr3_aa: CASSPPGTRNQPQHF

v_call: TRBV5-4
clone_size: NA
d_call: TRBD1
j_call: TRBJ1-2
cdr3_nt: TGTGCCAGCAGCGGACAGGAGGACTATGGCTACACCTTC
cdr3_aa: CASSGQEDYGYTF

v_call: TRBV5-1
clone_size: NA
d_call: NA
j_call: TRBJ1-4
cdr3_nt: TGCGCCAGCAGGTTGGGTACTAATGAAAAACTGTTTTTT
cdr3_aa: CASRLGTNEKLFF

v_call: TRBV30
clone_size: once
d_call: NA
j_call: TRBJ1-3
cdr3_nt: TGTGCCTGGAGTGTAGGGGGGGGCTCTGGAAACACCATATATTTT
cdr3_aa: CAWSVGGGSGNTIYF

v_call: TRBV19
clone_size: NA
d_call: TRBD2
j_call: TRBJ2-3
cdr3_nt: TGTGCCAGTTCTTCCCTAGCGGGAGGCGCCCCAGATACGCAGTATTTT
cdr3_aa: CASSSLAGGAPDTQYF

v_call: TRBV18
clone_size: once
d_call: NA
j_call: TRBJ2-7
cdr3_nt: TGTGCCAGCTCACCACCTCACAGTTCCTACGAGCAGTACTTC
cdr3_aa: CASSPPHSSYEQYF

v_call: TRBV9
clone_size: once
d_call: NA
j_call: TRBJ1-6
cdr3_nt: TGTGCCAGCAGCGTGGTGGGGGGGAATAATTCACCCCTCCACTTT
cdr3_aa: CASSVVGGNNSPLHF

v_call: TRBV28
clone_size: NA
d_call: NA
j_call: TRBJ1-6
cdr3_nt: TGTGCCAGCAGTTTACTGATCACCTACTCTAATTCACCCCTCCACTTT
cdr3_aa: CASSLLITYSNSPLHF

v_call: TRBV28
clone_size: NA
d_call: NA
j_call: TRBJ2-7
cdr3_nt: TGTGCCAGCAGTTTAGAAGGTTACGAGCAGTACTTC
cdr3_aa: CASSLEGYEQYF

v_call: TRBV6-4
clone_size: NA
d_call: NA
j_call: TRBJ2-6
cdr3_nt: TGTGCCAGCAGTATGAGCTCTGGGGCCAACGTCCTGACTTTC
cdr3_aa: CASSMSSGANVLTF

v_call: TRBV9
clone_size: once
d_call: TRBD1
j_call: TRBJ2-7
cdr3_nt: TGTGCCAGCAGCCCGCGACAGGGGACCACATACGAGCAGTACTTC
cdr3_aa: CASSPRQGTTYEQYF

v_call: TRBV19
clone_size: NA
d_call: NA
j_call: TRBJ2-2
cdr3_nt: TGTGCCAGCACCTCAGCCGGGGAGCTGTTTTTT
cdr3_aa: CASTSAGELFF

v_call: TRBV7-9
clone_size: NA
d_call: TRBD1
j_call: TRBJ2-5
cdr3_nt: TGTGCCAGCAGCTTAGCGAGGGGGCAGGGCGAAGAGACCCAGTACTTC
cdr3_aa: CASSLARGQGEETQYF

v_call: TRBV28
clone_size: NA
d_call: NA
j_call: TRBJ2-1
cdr3_nt: TGTGCCACCGTTCGGGCGGGTAGCTCCTACAATGAGCAGTTCTTC
cdr3_aa: CATVRAGSSYNEQFF

v_call: TRBV29-1
clone_size: NA
d_call: NA
j_call: TRBJ2-5
cdr3_nt: TGCAGCGGCCACAGGGAAGAGACCCAGTACTTC
cdr3_aa: CSGHREETQYF

v_call: TRBV28
clone_size: NA
d_call: TRBD1
j_call: TRBJ1-5
cdr3_nt: TGTGCCAGCAGTAACCGGGACAGGCCCTATAGCAATCAGCCCCAGCATTTT
cdr3_aa: CASSNRDRPYSNQPQHF

v_call: TRBV5-6
clone_size: NA
d_call: NA
j_call: TRBJ1-4
cdr3_nt: TGTGCCAGCAGCTTTATCGGGGGCGAAAAACTGTTTTTT
cdr3_aa: CASSFIGGEKLFF

v_call: TRBV4-3
clone_size: NA
d_call: NA
j_call: TRBJ2-7
cdr3_nt: TGCGCCAGCAGCCAAGCCCACCGGGACTCTCCGGAGCAGTACTTC
cdr3_aa: CASSQAHRDSPEQYF

v_call: TRBV18
clone_size: NA
d_call: NA
j_call: TRBJ2-7
cdr3_nt: TGTGCCAGCACTGACCGGGACCACCCCTACGAGCAGTACTTC
cdr3_aa: CASTDRDHPYEQYF

v_call: TRBV5-6
clone_size: NA
d_call: TRBD1
j_call: TRBJ1-5
cdr3_nt: TGTGCCAGCAGCCCGGAGGAGGACAGGGGCGTCTTCAATCAGCCCCAGCATTTT
cdr3_aa: CASSPEEDRGVFNQPQHF

v_call: TRBV6-1
clone_size: NA
d_call: NA
j_call: TRBJ2-1
cdr3_nt: TGTGCCAGCAGTGAACACGGGAGAGGTCAGGGTGAGCAGTTCTTC
cdr3_aa: CASSEHGRGQGEQFF

v_call: TRBV7-6
clone_size: NA
d_call: NA
j_call: TRBJ1-6
cdr3_nt: TGTGCCAGCAGCTCTCTCGAGGGATCTAATTCACCCCTCCACTTT
cdr3_aa: CASSSLEGSNSPLHF

v_call: TRBV19
clone_size: NA
d_call: NA
j_call: TRBJ1-5
cdr3_nt: TGTGCCAGTAGTATAGATAGCCCCTCGGGCAATCAGCCCCAGCATTTT
cdr3_aa: CASSIDSPSGNQPQHF

v_call: TRBV29-1
clone_size: NA
d_call: NA
j_call: TRBJ2-2
cdr3_nt: TGCAGCGTTGTGGGGGCCACCGGGGAGCTGTTTTTT
cdr3_aa: CSVVGATGELFF

v_call: TRBV15
clone_size: few
d_call: NA
j_call: TRBJ1-4
cdr3_nt: TGTGCCACCAGCAGAGATGGGGCCGGAGGGACTAATGAAAAACTGTTTTTT
cdr3_aa: CATSRDGAGGTNEKLFF

v_call: TRBV27
clone_size: NA
d_call: NA
j_call: TRBJ1-1
cdr3_nt: TGTGCCAGCAGCGCTTTGGGGCCATCGGGGAACACTGAAGCTTTCTTT
cdr3_aa: CASSALGPSGNTEAFF

v_call: TRBV18
clone_size: NA
d_call: NA
j_call: TRBJ2-7
cdr3_nt: TGTGCCAGCTCACCGGGCGTGGACTCCTACGAGCAGTACTTC
cdr3_aa: CASSPGVDSYEQYF

v_call: TRBV6-5
clone_size: NA
d_call: TRBD1
j_call: TRBJ1-2
cdr3_nt: TGTGCCAGCAGACTCACAGGGGTCTATGGCTACACCTTC
cdr3_aa: CASRLTGVYGYTF

v_call: TRBV4-1
clone_size: NA
d_call: NA
j_call: TRBJ2-3
cdr3_nt: TGCGCCAGCAGCCAAGATGAAAGCGGAGGCACAGATACGCAGTATTTT
cdr3_aa: CASSQDESGGTDTQYF

v_call: TRBV7-9
clone_size: NA
d_call: NA
j_call: TRBJ2-2
cdr3_nt: TGTGCCAGCAGCTTATTACAGGGAGGCACCGGGGAGCTGTTTTTT
cdr3_aa: CASSLLQGGTGELFF

v_call: TRBV6-5
clone_size: NA
d_call: NA
j_call: TRBJ2-5
cdr3_nt: TGTGCCAGCGTGGGGGTAGGGCCTAAAGAGACCCAGTACTTC
cdr3_aa: CASVGVGPKETQYF

v_call: TRBV13
clone_size: NA
d_call: TRBD2
j_call: TRBJ2-1
cdr3_nt: TGTGCCAGCAGCTCGCCCTCCCTAGCGGGACATGAGCAGTTCTTC
cdr3_aa: CASSSPSLAGHEQFF

v_call: TRBV7-8
clone_size: NA
d_call: NA
j_call: TRBJ1-1
cdr3_nt: TGTGCCAGCAGCCCCAGCCTAAAGCTGAACACTGAAGCTTTCTTT
cdr3_aa: CASSPSLKLNTEAFF

v_call: TRBV2
clone_size: NA
d_call: NA
j_call: TRBJ2-5
cdr3_nt: TGTGCCAGCAGTGATGATGGCCGGGCCGAAGACCCGAGCGTCTTACAAGAGACCCAGTACTTC
cdr3_aa: CASSDDGRAEDPSVLQETQYF

v_call: TRBV27
clone_size: NA
d_call: NA
j_call: TRBJ1-4
cdr3_nt: TGTGCCAGCAGTTTATCCTGGGGACTCGATGAAAAACTGTTTTTT
cdr3_aa: CASSLSWGLDEKLFF

v_call: TRBV4-3
clone_size: NA
d_call: TRBD1
j_call: TRBJ2-7
cdr3_nt: TGCGCCAGCAGCCGAGCAACGCGACAGGGGAACGAGCAGTACTTC
cdr3_aa: CASSRATRQGNEQYF